These 5 T cell receptor beta chains were sequenced from one sample in a study of blood T cell repertoires in COVID-19. Assay used: immunoSEQ multiplex PCR; TCRdb lists only in-frame clones, some missing. The table lists 150,000 to 200,000 clones, 70% to 90% of them singletons. Input material: peripheral blood. The receptor set was obtained from a man aged 40-50 years with active or convalescent COVID-19.

The V and J genes are TRBV28 and TRBJ1-1; the D gene is possibly TRBD1 (5 bases). The CDR3 has 14 residues. CDR1 is MDHEN, CDR2 SYDVKM, per germline. Trimming shortened V by 5 bases and J by 5 bases, and 15 bases separated the two germline ends. The CDR3 region is CASSPPPGGTEAFF. In DNA, the CDR3 is TGTGCCAGCAGTCCCCCGCCGGGGGGGACTGAAGCTTTCTTT. Looking up the rest from reference TRBV28 and TRBJ1-1 gives the full variable domain: DVKVTQSSRYLVKRTGEKVFLECVQDMDHENMFWYRQDPGLGLRLIYFSYDVKMKEKGDIPEGYSVSREKKERFSLILESASTNQTSMYLCASSPPPGGTEAFFGQGTRLTVV.

The gene calls are TRBV10-2 and TRBJ2-2; D is possibly TRBD1 (5 bases). The CDR3 consists of 12 residues. V lost 8 bases, J lost 4 bases, and 8 bases lay in between. Germline V gives CDR1 WSHSY, CDR2 SAAADI. The CDR3 protein is CASSGRTGELFF. The CDR3 coding sequence is TGCGCCAGCTCAGGGCGCACCGGGGAGCTGTTTTTT.

The rearrangement uses TRBV4-3 and TRBJ1-2, with D possibly being TRBD1 (5 bases). V lost 0 bases and J lost 8, with 16 bases in between. Germline CDR1 reads LGHNA; CDR2 reads YSLEER. The length of the CDR3 is 15 residues. CDR3 sequence: CASSQDPTGGDGYTF. In DNA, the CDR3 is TGCGCCAGCAGCCAAGATCCTACGGGGGGAGACGGCTACACCTTC.

The V gene is TRBV28, the J gene TRBJ1-4; 8 nucleotides line up with TRBD1. Losses at the gene ends were 7 bases for V and 3 bases for J; bases not matched to a gene: 10. Germline CDR1 reads MDHEN; CDR2 reads SYDVKM. This CDR3 is built from 16 residues. The CDR3 DNA reads as TGTGCCAGCAACGCACTACAGGGGGGCTCTAATGAAAAACTGTTTTTT. It is translated as CASNALQGGSNEKLFF.

V is TRBV23-1 and J is TRBJ1-5; the match to TRBD1 covers 7 bases. TRBV23-1 is an ORF, and what it does is uncertain. After removal of 7 bases from V and 7 bases from J, the junction contained 7 bases not matched to a gene. CDR3 length equals 13 residues. CDR3 coding DNA: TGCGCCAGCACCGGGACAGACCGGCAGCCCCAGCATTTT. Protein product: CASTGTDRQPQHF.